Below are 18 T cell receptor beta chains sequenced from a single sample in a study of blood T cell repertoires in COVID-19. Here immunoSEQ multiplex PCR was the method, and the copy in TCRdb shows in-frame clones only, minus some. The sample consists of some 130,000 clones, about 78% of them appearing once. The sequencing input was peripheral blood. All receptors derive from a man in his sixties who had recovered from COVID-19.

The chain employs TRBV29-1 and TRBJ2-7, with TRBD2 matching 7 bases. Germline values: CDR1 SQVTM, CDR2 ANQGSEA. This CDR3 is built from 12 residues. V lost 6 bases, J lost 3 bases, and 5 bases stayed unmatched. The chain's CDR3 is CSVGRESYEQYF. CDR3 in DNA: TGCAGCGTCGGGCGGGAGAGCTACGAGCAGTACTTC.

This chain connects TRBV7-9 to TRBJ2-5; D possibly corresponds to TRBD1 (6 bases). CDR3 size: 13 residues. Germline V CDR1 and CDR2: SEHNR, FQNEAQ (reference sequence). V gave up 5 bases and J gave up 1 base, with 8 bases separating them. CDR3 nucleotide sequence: TGTGCCAGCAGCCTACAGGGCCAAGAGACCCAGTACTTC. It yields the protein CASSLQGQETQYF.

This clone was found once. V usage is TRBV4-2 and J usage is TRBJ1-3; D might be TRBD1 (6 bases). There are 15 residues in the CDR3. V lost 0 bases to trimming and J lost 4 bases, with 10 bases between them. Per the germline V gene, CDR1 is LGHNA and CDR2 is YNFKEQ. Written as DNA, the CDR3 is TGTGCCAGCAGCCAAGAGAGGGGGATGGGAAACACCATATATTTT. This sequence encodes CASSQERGMGNTIYF.

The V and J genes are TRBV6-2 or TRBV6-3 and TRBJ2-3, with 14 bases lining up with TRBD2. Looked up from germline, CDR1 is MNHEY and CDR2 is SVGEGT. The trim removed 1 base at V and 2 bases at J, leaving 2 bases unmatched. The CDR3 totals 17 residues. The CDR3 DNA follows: TGTGCCAGCAGTTACTGGGGACTAGCGGGAGCCACAGATACGCAGTATTTT. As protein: CASSYWGLAGATDTQYF.

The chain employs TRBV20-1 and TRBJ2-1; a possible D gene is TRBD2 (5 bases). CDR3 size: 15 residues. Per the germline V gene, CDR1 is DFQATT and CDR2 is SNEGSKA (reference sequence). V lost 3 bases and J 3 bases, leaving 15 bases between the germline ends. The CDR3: CSASSQTGNYNEQFF. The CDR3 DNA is TGCAGTGCTAGTTCCCAGACCGGGAACTACAATGAGCAGTTCTTC.

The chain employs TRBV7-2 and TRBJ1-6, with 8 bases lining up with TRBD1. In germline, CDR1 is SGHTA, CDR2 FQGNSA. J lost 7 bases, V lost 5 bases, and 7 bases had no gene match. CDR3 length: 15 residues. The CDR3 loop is CASSPGQGRNSPLHF. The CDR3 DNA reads TGTGCCAGCAGCCCCGGACAGGGCAGGAATTCACCCCTCCACTTT.

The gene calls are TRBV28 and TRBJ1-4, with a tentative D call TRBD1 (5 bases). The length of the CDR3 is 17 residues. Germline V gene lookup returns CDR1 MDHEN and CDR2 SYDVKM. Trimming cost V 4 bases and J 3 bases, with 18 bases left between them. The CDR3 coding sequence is TGTGCCAGCAGTTATGGCCCTCAGGGCTTCGCTAATGAAAAACTGTTTTTT. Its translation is CASSYGPQGFANEKLFF.

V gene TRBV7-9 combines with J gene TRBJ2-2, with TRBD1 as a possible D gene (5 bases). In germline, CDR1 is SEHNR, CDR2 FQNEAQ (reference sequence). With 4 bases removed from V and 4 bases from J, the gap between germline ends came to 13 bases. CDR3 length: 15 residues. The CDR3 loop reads CASSSPTAPTGELFF. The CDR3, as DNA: TGTGCCAGCAGCTCACCGACAGCCCCCACCGGGGAGCTGTTTTTT.

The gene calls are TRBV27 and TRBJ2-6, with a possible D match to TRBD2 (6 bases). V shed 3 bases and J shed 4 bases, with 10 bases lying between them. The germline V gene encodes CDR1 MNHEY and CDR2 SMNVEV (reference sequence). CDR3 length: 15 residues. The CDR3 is CASSLRGSGANVLTF. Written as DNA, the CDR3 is TGTGCCAGCAGTTTGCGGGGTTCAGGGGCCAACGTCCTGACTTTC.

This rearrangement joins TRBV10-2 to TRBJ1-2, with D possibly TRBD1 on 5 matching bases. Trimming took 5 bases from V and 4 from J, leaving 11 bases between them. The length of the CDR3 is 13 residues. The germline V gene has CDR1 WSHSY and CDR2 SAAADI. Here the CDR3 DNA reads TGCGCCAGCAGTCTGGGGCAGGGCTATGGCTACACCTTC. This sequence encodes CASSLGQGYGYTF.

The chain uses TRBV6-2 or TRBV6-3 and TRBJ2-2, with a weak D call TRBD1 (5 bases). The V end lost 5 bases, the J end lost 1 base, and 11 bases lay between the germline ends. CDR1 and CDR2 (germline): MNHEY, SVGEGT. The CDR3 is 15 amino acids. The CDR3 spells CASSKTQGNTGELFF. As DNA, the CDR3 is TGTGCCAGCAGTAAGACTCAGGGGAACACCGGGGAGCTGTTTTTT.

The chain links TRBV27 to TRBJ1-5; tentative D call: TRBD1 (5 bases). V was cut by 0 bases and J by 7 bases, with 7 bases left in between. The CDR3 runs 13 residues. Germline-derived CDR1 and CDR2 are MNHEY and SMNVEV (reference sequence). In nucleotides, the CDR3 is TGTGCCAGCAGTTTATCGCAGGGACAGCCCCAGCATTTT. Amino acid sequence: CASSLSQGQPQHF.

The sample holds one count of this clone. The CDR3 nucleotides read TGTGCCAGTAGTATTACAGAGACTGAAGCTTTCTTT. This codes for CASSITETEAFF. V usage is TRBV19 and J usage is TRBJ1-1; D uncertain. The V end was cut by 3 bases, the J end by 5 bases, with 7 bases between. The CDR3 spans 12 residues. Per germline, CDR1 LNHDA and CDR2 SQIVND (reference sequence).

The CDR3 is CASKTGIDEQFF. The CDR3 DNA is TGCGCCAGTAAAACAGGGATCGATGAGCAGTTCTTC. The rearrangement joins TRBV5-1 to TRBJ2-1; weak D call: TRBD1 (6 bases). Trimming removed 8 bases at V and 8 bases at J, with 14 bases between. The V gene's germline CDR1 is SGHRS and CDR2 YFSETQ. The CDR3 is 12 residues long. Full variable domain (missing parts from reference TRBV5-1 and TRBJ2-1): KAGVTQTPRYLIKTRGQQVTLSCSPISGHRSVSWYQQTPGQGLQFLFEYFSETQRNKGNFPGRFSGRQFSNSRSEMNVSTLELGDSALYLCASKTGIDEQFFGPGTRLTVL.

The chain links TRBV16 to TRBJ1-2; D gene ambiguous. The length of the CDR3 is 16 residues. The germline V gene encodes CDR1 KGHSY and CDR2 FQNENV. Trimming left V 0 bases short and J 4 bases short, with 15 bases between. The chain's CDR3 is CASSQSITEGSYGYTF. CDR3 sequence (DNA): TGTGCCAGCAGCCAATCGATTACGGAGGGCTCCTATGGCTACACCTTC.

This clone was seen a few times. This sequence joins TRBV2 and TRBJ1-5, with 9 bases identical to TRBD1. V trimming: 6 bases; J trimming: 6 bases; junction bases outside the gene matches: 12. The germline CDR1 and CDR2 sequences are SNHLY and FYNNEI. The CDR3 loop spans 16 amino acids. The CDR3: CASRFLPGQGGQPQHF. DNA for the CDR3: TGTGCCAGCAGGTTTCTCCCGGGACAGGGAGGTCAGCCCCAGCATTTT.

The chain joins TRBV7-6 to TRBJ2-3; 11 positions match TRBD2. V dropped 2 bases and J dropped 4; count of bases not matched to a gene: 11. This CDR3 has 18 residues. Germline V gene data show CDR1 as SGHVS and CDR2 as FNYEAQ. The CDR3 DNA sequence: TGTGCCAGCAGCTTATTGTCCGGGACTAGCGGAAGAGCAGATACGCAGTATTTT. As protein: CASSLLSGTSGRADTQYF.

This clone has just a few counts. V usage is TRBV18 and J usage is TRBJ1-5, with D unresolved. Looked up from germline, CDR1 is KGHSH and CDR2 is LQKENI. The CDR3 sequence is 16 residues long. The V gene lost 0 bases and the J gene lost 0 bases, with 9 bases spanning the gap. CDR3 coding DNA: TGTGCCAGCTCACCACCGACACAGCATAGCAATCAGCCCCAGCATTTT. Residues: CASSPPTQHSNQPQHF. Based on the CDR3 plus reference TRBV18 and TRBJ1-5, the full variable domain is NAGVMQNPRHLVRRRGQEARLRCSPMKGHSHVYWYRQLPEEGLKFMVYLQKENIIDESGMPKERFSAEFPKEGPSILRIQQVVRGDSAAYFCASSPPTQHSNQPQHFGDGTRLSIL.